A single sample is the source of the 26 T cell receptor beta chains below, sequenced in a study of CD8+CD57+ T cells in acquired aplastic anemia. Individuals selected for sequencing had exhibited CD8+CD57+ cell expansion on flow cytometry. CDR3 and TCR beta VDJ profiling relied on a genomic DNA template. TCRdb re-called the reads through MiXCR, storing one row per CDR3 protein. The sample has hundreds of thousands of distinct CDR3 sequences; roughly 80% are singletons. The sample consisted of sorted CD4+, CD8+, or CD8+CD57+ T cells (not recorded which) from PBMCs. These receptors came from a human donor with aplastic anemia.

The V and J genes are TRBV2 and TRBJ2-3; maybe TRBD2 (5 bases). The CDR3 totals 16 residues. Per the germline V gene, CDR1 is SNHLY and CDR2 is FYNNEI. Deletions cut 6 bases from V and 1 base from J, with 17 bases between. As DNA, the CDR3 is TGTGCCAGCAGACCCAGCGGAGACGGGGGCACAGATACGCAGTATTTT. It yields the protein CASRPSGDGGTDTQYF.

A word on this clonotype: Because the CDR3's place on the DNA is in doubt, the DNA is left out and the CDR3 is given as listed by TCRdb. This chain links TRBV15 with TRBJ2-1; the table gives TRBD1 as D, unverified against the DNA. Germline lookup yields CDR1 LNHNV and CDR2 YYDKDF (reference sequence). The CDR3 is 14 residues long, counting both termini. The CDR3 region is CCASSDGGIHEQFF.

Concerning this clonotype itself: Because the CDR3's place on the DNA is in doubt, the DNA is left out and the CDR3 is given as listed by TCRdb. The V call is TRBV7-8, the J call TRBJ2-1; no check of the table's D call, TRBD1, against the DNA was made. From its first to its last residue, the CDR3 has 16 amino acids. The germline gives CDR1 SGHVS, CDR2 FQNEAQ. The CDR3 region is CASSLAGGADTQYFGF.

Concerning this clonotype itself: Lacking the conserved final phenylalanine or tryptophan, this CDR3 likely reflects a read error. It is unclear where the CDR3 begins or ends on the DNA, so no DNA is shown, and the CDR3 is as TCRdb lists it. The chain carries TRBV7-9 and TRBJ1-2. The CDR3 comprises 13 residues, both ends counted. The germline CDR1 and CDR2 sequences are SEHNR and FQNEAQ (reference sequence). CDR3: CASSLGPDGRALS.

The V gene is TRBV11-2, the J gene TRBJ1-1; 10 bases fit TRBD1. Germline CDR1 SGHAT, CDR2 FQNNGV. CDR3 length: 16 residues. The V gene end was trimmed by 6 bases and the J gene end by 1 base; junction bases not matched to a gene: 8. CDR3 sequence reads: CASSPVRDRGNTEAFF. CDR3 DNA sequence: TGTGCCAGCAGTCCGGTCCGGGACAGGGGGAACACTGAAGCTTTCTTT.

This clonotype was seen once. V and J are TRBV3-1 and TRBJ2-6; D ambiguous. V shed 4 bases and J shed 5 bases, with 12 bases lying between them. There are 15 residues in the CDR3. The germline V gene encodes CDR1 LGHDT and CDR2 YNNKEL (reference sequence). The CDR3 coding sequence is TGTGCCAGCAGCCCCCCCCCGGAATGGGCCAACGTCCTGACTTTC. Residues: CASSPPPEWANVLTF.

A single count supports this clonotype. Lacking the conserved final phenylalanine or tryptophan, this CDR3 likely reflects a read error. It is unclear where the CDR3 begins or ends on the DNA, so no DNA is shown, and the CDR3 is as TCRdb lists it. The V call is TRBV7-9, the J call TRBJ2-3; the table's D call, TRBD1, was not checked against the DNA. Germline lookup yields CDR1 SEHNR and CDR2 FQNEAQ (reference sequence). The CDR3 spans 13 amino acids, including both terminal residues. The CDR3 spells CASSPGTGDNPDT.

This clonotype showed up just a few times. This chain links TRBV7-9 with TRBJ1-5, with D possibly TRBD1 on 5 matching bases. This CDR3 region has 15 residues. Trimming took 3 bases from V and 14 from J, leaving 23 bases between them. The germline V gene has CDR1 SEHNR and CDR2 FQNEAQ (reference sequence). This CDR3 is CASSFERSGGSDEHF. The CDR3 region has the DNA TGTGCCAGCAGCTTTGAAAGAAGCGGGGGGAGCGATGAGCATTTT.

The chain links TRBV7-3 to TRBJ2-5; tentatively, D is TRBD1 or TRBD2 (5 bases each). This CDR3 region has 15 residues. Germline V gene data show CDR1 as SGHTA and CDR2 as FQGTGA. V was clipped by 4 bases and J by 14 bases, with 26 bases between them. The CDR3 protein is CASSSSGTWGTHHYF. The CDR3 DNA follows: TGTGCCAGCAGCTCCTCAGGCACTTGGGGGACGCACCATTACTTC. Full variable domain (outside the CDR3, taken from reference TRBV7-3 and TRBJ2-5): GAGVSQTPSNKVTEKGKYVELRCDPISGHTALYWYRQSLGQGPEFLIYFQGTGAADDSGLPNDRFFAVRPEGSVSTLKIQRTERGDSAVYLCASSSSGTWGTHHYFGPGTRLLVL.

On this clonotype: Since the CDR3 does not end with the conserved phenylalanine or tryptophan, this likely comes from a read error. The DNA is left out, because the CDR3 cannot be placed on it with certainty; the CDR3 is given as TCRdb lists it. The V call is TRBV7-9, the J call TRBJ2-3; the table's TRBD1 call for D was not verified on the DNA. Per germline, CDR1 SEHNR and CDR2 FQNEAQ (reference sequence). The CDR3 is made up of 13 amino acids, end residues included. CDR3 residues: CASSLVHPDPLFG.

This clonotype was found once. The V call is TRBV14, the J call TRBJ1-2, with D hard to call. The CDR3 has 13 amino acids. The germline CDR1 and CDR2 sequences are SGHDN and FVKESK. V lost 1 base, J lost 8 bases, and 11 bases lay in between. The CDR3, as DNA: TGTGCCAGCAGCCAAGGAGGGTATTGGGGCTACACCTTC. The encoded protein is CASSQGGYWGYTF.

This clonotype came up a few times. The chain has TRBV7-9 and TRBJ1-2; D gene uncertain. V lost 4 bases to trimming and J lost 6 bases, with 12 bases between them. Germline CDR1 is SEHNR and CDR2 is FQNEAQ (reference sequence). CDR3 length equals 13 residues. CDR3 protein: CASSSGLRDGYTF. In DNA, the CDR3 is TGTGCCAGCAGCTCCGGCTTACGGGATGGCTACACCTTC.

The chain joins TRBV7-9 to TRBJ2-5; D remains unclear. The germline V gene encodes CDR1 SEHNR and CDR2 FQNEAQ (reference sequence). The CDR3 has 15 residues. V dropped 1 base and J dropped 14 bases, with 23 bases sitting between them. The CDR3 is CASSLVSTNEKLHYF. Written as DNA, the CDR3 is TGTGCCAGCAGCTTAGTCTCAACTAATGAAAAACTGCATTACTTC.

This clonotype has more than one count but fewer than ten. The V gene is TRBV28, the J gene TRBJ2-3; D unresolved. The J call may be mistaken, given a closer DNA end match to TRBJ1-5. Per germline, CDR1 MDHEN and CDR2 SYDVKM. The CDR3 loop spans 14 amino acids. CDR3 DNA sequence: TGTGCCAGCAGTTTAGCGGGAGGTAATGAGCCCCAGCATTTT. Protein: CASSLAGGNEPQHF.

The genes are TRBV7-2 and TRBJ2-5, with 10 bases fitting TRBD2. Looked up from germline, CDR1 is SGHTA and CDR2 is FQGNSA. The CDR3 sequence is 15 residues long. V shed 5 bases, J shed 11 bases, and the junction held 14 bases outside the gene matches. CDR3 sequence reads: CASSPFSGRSDTQYF. The CDR3 nucleotides read TGTGCCAGCAGCCCGTTTAGCGGGAGGTCGGATACGCAGTACTTC.

The chain employs TRBV7-6 and TRBJ1-4; 8 nucleotides line up with TRBD1. CDR3 length equals 14 residues. Germline V gene lookup returns CDR1 SGHVS and CDR2 FNYEAQ. V lost 6 bases, J lost 4 bases, and 4 bases stayed unmatched. The CDR3: CASRRGQGNEKLFF. CDR3 nucleotides: TGTGCCAGCAGACGAGGACAGGGTAATGAAAAACTGTTTTTT.

The V and J genes are TRBV5-6 and TRBJ1-6, with D uncertain. Germline CDR1 SGHDT, CDR2 YYEEEE. The CDR3 length is 16 residues. V shed 1 base and J shed 3 bases, with 11 bases lying between them. CDR3 in amino acids: CASSLSEGGYNSPLHF. CDR3 in DNA: TGTGCCAGCAGCTTGTCAGAGGGCGGCTATAATTCACCCCTCCACTTT.

About this clonotype itself: Since the CDR3 does not end with the conserved phenylalanine or tryptophan, this likely comes from a read error. This chain uses TRBV6-2 or TRBV6-3 with TRBJ2-7; the D is unclear. Trimming took 11 bases from V and 6 from J, leaving 17 bases between them. CDR1 and CDR2 (germline): MNHEY, SVGEGT. CDR3 length: 12 amino acids. The CDR3 protein is CASSASRREQYS. The CDR3, as DNA: TGTGCCTCCTCGGCCTCCCGCCGCGAGCAGTACTCC.

The chain uses TRBV20-1 and TRBJ1-1; 8 bases fit TRBD1. CDR1 and CDR2 (germline): DFQATT, SNEGSKA (reference sequence). This CDR3 has 16 amino acids. V shed 2 bases and J 0 bases; nucleotides not matched to a gene: 8. CDR3 residues: CSARTFKTGVNTEAFF. CDR3 coding DNA: TGCAGTGCTAGAACTTTTAAGACAGGGGTGAACACTGAAGCTTTCTTT.

To note about this clonotype: A read error may account for a junction end that differs from germline. This rearrangement joins TRBV7-3 to TRBJ2-3; D unresolved. The germline V gene encodes CDR1 SGHTA and CDR2 FQGTGA. The length of the CDR3 is 14 residues. As DNA, the CDR3 is TGTGCCAGCAGCTTAGACCGAGCCTCCGAGCCGCACTTCTTT. Amino acids: CASSLDRASEPHFF.

The chain employs TRBV7-9 and TRBJ1-1; tentative D call: TRBD1 (6 bases). This CDR3 spans 16 amino acids. The germline CDR1 and CDR2 sequences are SEHNR and FQNEAQ (reference sequence). Trimming cost V 5 bases and J 11 bases, with 27 bases left between them. This chain's CDR3 is CASSHGVPRARDTAFF. CDR3 DNA: TGTGCCAGCAGCCACGGGGTTCCTCGGGCCAGGGACACGGCTTTCTTT. The full variable domain, in which reference TRBV7-9 and TRBJ1-1 provide the parts outside the CDR3, is DTGVSQNPRHKITKRGQNVTFRCDPISEHNRLYWYRQTLGQGPEFLTYFQNEAQLEKSRLLSDRFSAERPKGSFSTLEIQRTEQGDSAMYLCASSHGVPRARDTAFFGQGTRLTVV.

To note about this clonotype: No conserved phenylalanine or tryptophan ends this CDR3, so it is likely a read error. J is TRBJ1-2 and V is TRBV15; the match to TRBD1 covers 10 bases. Germline-derived CDR1 and CDR2 are LNHNV and YYDKDF (reference sequence). The CDR3 is 16 residues long. CDR3 DNA: TGTGCCAGCAGCAGACGGGACAGGGGCTTGGACCATTACTACACCCCC. It yields the protein CASSRRDRGLDHYYTP.

This rearrangement joins TRBV7-2 to TRBJ2-7, with 8 bases fitting TRBD1. Germline lookup yields CDR1 SGHTA and CDR2 FQGNSA. The CDR3 runs to 13 residues. The chain's CDR3 is CASSLAGGPDYGV. DNA for the CDR3: TGTGCCAGCAGCTTGGCAGGGGGCCCCGACTATGGCGTC.

This clonotype has ten or more counts. The chain combines TRBV12-3 or TRBV12-4 with TRBJ2-1; the D gene is possibly TRBD1 (6 bases). V dropped 6 bases and J dropped 7 bases, with 10 bases sitting between them. The CDR3 runs to 12 residues. The CDR3 region is CASRLQGNEQFF. DNA of the CDR3: TGTGCCAGCAGGTTACAGGGAAATGAGCAGTTCTTC.

The chain links TRBV5-4 to TRBJ1-2; D gene unclear. Germline V gene data show CDR1 as SGHNT and CDR2 as YYREEE (reference sequence). V lost 4 bases and J 7 bases, leaving 14 bases between the germline ends. This CDR3 is 13 amino acids long. The CDR3 region has the DNA TGTGCCAGCAGCCTCCGGATAGCAGGTGGCTACACCTTC. Its translation: CASSLRIAGGYTF.

The genes are TRBV11-3 and TRBJ1-6; no firm D call. Germline-derived CDR1 and CDR2 are SGHNT and YENEEA. Trimming pared 6 bases from V and 9 bases from J, leaving 9 bases between. The CDR3 is 12 residues long. The CDR3 DNA reads as TGTGCCAGCAGACAAGATATTTCACCCCTCCACTTT. Translation gives CASRQDISPLHF.